The 5 T cell receptor beta chains presented below share a single source sample, sequenced in a study of early stage breast cancer tumors. The method was immunoSEQ multiplex PCR; TCRdb's version includes in-frame clones alone and lacks a portion of them. The sample shows around 78,000 clones, 65% to 80% of them seen only once. The specimen sequenced was blood. The receptors were sampled from a person aged 55 to 75 with breast cancer.

This clone was picked up a small number of times. The V and J genes are TRBV11-3 and TRBJ2-1; possibly TRBD2 for D (6 bases). The V gene lost 1 base and the J gene lost 4 bases, with 8 bases spanning the gap. The CDR3 covers 14 residues. Germline assignment: CDR1 SGHNT and CDR2 YENEEA. CDR3: CASSLAGVYNEQFF. CDR3 bases: TGTGCCAGCAGCTTAGCGGGGGTGTACAATGAGCAGTTCTTC. The full variable domain, completed using reference TRBV11-3 and TRBJ2-1, is EAGVVQSPRYKIIEKKQPVAFWCNPISGHNTLYWYLQNLGQGPELLIRYENEEAVDDSQLPKDRFSAERLKGVDSTLKIQPAELGDSAVYLCASSLAGVYNEQFFGPGTRLTVL.

The chain combines TRBV6-4 with TRBJ2-1; D perhaps matches TRBD2 (6 bases). V lost 5 bases to trimming and J lost 5 bases, with 13 bases between them. CDR1 is MRHNA and CDR2 is SNTAGT in the germline V gene. The CDR3 has 14 amino acids. The DNA for the CDR3 is TGTGCCAGCAGTCCAACTAGCAGAAACAATGAGCAGTTCTTC. This gives the protein CASSPTSRNNEQFF.

The chain carries TRBV19 and TRBJ2-3; 11 bases fit TRBD2. J was trimmed by 5 bases and V by 1 base; bases with no gene match: 5. The germline CDR1 and CDR2 sequences are LNHDA and SQIVND (reference sequence). The CDR3 totals 16 residues. CDR3 DNA sequence: TGTGCCAGTAGTATAGGCCTAGCGGGGGGTAAAGATACGCAGTATTTT. Translating it yields CASSIGLAGGKDTQYF. Full variable domain (remainder filled in from reference TRBV19 and TRBJ2-3): DGGITQSPKYLFRKEGQNVTLSCEQNLNHDAMYWYRQDPGQGLRLIYYSQIVNDFQKGDIAEGYSVSREKKESFPLTVTSAQKNPTAFYLCASSIGLAGGKDTQYFGPGTRLTVL.

About this clone: One end of the junction does not line up with germline, which may come from a read error. V and J are TRBV5-4 and TRBJ1-1; D ambiguous. The CDR3 totals 12 residues. Germline CDR1 SGHNT, CDR2 YYREEE (reference sequence). The CDR3 nucleotides are TGTGCCAGCAGTTTGGGTCCGACTGAAGCTTTCTTT. Translated, it gives CASSLGPTEAFF.

The rearrangement joins TRBV28 to TRBJ1-1; D uncertain. Trimming left V 7 bases short and J 7 bases short, with 7 bases between. The CDR3 extends over 10 amino acids. Germline V CDR1 and CDR2: MDHEN, SYDVKM. The DNA for the CDR3 is TGTGCCAGCATTAGATATGAAGCTTTCTTT. Its translation is CASIRYEAFF. Complete variable domain (other parts from reference TRBV28 and TRBJ1-1): DVKVTQSSRYLVKRTGEKVFLECVQDMDHENMFWYRQDPGLGLRLIYFSYDVKMKEKGDIPEGYSVSREKKERFSLILESASTNQTSMYLCASIRYEAFFGQGTRLTVV.